This TCR beta chain was recovered during a study of T cell responses to AZD1222 COVID-19 vaccine (dated by TCRdb to about 2021). Context from the whole study: AZD1222 recipients with second doses at about 4 weeks or about 12 weeks were pooled, because spike-specific TCR depth and breadth did not differ between schedules. A total of under 250 trial participants underwent TCR sequencing, of whom about 210 had received two doses of AZD1222 and roughly 26 had received two doses of the MenACWY control vaccine. Trial participants were enrolled by age into subgroups of 18-55, 56-69 and 70-plus years, and roughly 150, 30 and 60 TCR-sequenced participants, respectively, were included in these subgroups. The full study reports these points: Because no day 14 peak-response samples were available, repertoires were characterized only after the peak T cell response. Conclusions about previously exposed vaccinees are limited because only five to seven AZD1222 recipients were SARS-CoV-2 seropositive at baseline. Participants were mostly white British, with more females than males. The authors suggested clonal diversity may have been underestimated. Spike-specific TCR breadth and depth rose significantly after two AZD1222 doses compared with day 0 and with MenACWY recipients. The whole spike protein was spanned by vaccine-associated CD4 TCRs, and dominant responses were seen in regions 160-218 and 743-854. Nearly half of unique spike-specific TCRs reportedly recognized epitopes outside regions mutated in the B.1.351 and B.1.1.7 variants. The 56-69-year group was small, and its depth increase did not reach significance, likely because of low power.

The sample's time point label, decoded: baseline before first vaccination. Samples from vaccinated people were obtained from the UK trials COV001 and COV002, which included a single-blind randomized controlled phase 2/3 trial of AZD1222 (ChAdOx1 nCoV-19) in healthy adults. For TCRbeta chain sequencing, PBMC samples from trial participants were taken at day 0 and at day 28 after the second dose. Counted from cysteine to phenylalanine, this CDR3 has 15 amino acids. The read is trimmed to its CDR3 DNA, 45 bases read in frame from base 1. Ends trimmed: V by 4 bases, J by 8 bases; bases unmatched to a gene: 7. Via the germline V gene, CDR1 is MGHRA and CDR2 YSYEKL. The CDR3 regions of human TCRbeta chains were analyzed by immunosequencing. As for how the authors treated the data: Repertoire TCRs were matched against a reference library of SARS-CoV-2-specific TCRs generated with the MIRA antigen-specificity platform. Breadth was defined as the fraction of unique TCRs that were SARS-CoV-2-associated, and depth was defined as the fraction of total T cells that were SARS-CoV-2-associated. Using the MIRA data, each spike-specific TCR was mapped to the spike region that the TCR reacts to and placed in a CD4 or CD8 class. Log10-transformed breadth and depth values were compared by one-way ANOVA with Sidak's multiple comparisons tests. This immuneACCESS table, as held by TCRdb, lists in-frame sequences with V and J called but not all clones. Of the missing ones, under half trace to an unresolved V gene in checked studies; the others have no known cause. That table gives V, J and clone size, and the DNA gave D and trimming. The sample has 140,000 to 150,000 clones on record, roughly 92% of them singletons. The ten largest clonotypes hold 5.1% of the sample.

Note on this clone: Its recognized antigen is unknown. Base qualities were left out, and no much larger clone turns up one base away.

The V gene is TRBV4-1 and the J gene is TRBJ1-4; a stretch of 10 junction bases matches TRBD1. This clonotype originated in an adult in good health. Sequenced material: peripheral blood, taken on day 0 of AZD1222 vaccination. For the CDR3, the sequence is CASSRLGQGSEKLFF. In nucleotides, the sequence is TGCGCCAGCAGCCGATTGGGACAGGGGAGCGAAAAACTGTTTTTT.